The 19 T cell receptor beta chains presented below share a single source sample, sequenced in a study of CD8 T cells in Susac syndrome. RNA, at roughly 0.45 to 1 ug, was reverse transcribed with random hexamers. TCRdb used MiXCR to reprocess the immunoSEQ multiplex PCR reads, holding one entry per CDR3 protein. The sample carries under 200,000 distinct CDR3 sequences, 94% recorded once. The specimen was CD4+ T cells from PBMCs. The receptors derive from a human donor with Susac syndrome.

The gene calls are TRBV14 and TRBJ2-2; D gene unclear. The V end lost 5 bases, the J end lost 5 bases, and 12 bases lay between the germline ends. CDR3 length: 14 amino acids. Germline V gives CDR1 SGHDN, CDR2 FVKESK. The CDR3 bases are TGTGCCAGCAGCTGGATTGGAGCTACCGGGGAGCTGTTTTTT. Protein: CASSWIGATGELFF.

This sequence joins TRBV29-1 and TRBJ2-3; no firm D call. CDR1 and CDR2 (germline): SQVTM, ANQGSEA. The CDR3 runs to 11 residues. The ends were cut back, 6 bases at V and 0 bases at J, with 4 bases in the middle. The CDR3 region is CSVESTDTQYF. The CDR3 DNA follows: TGCAGCGTCGAGAGCACAGATACGCAGTATTTT.

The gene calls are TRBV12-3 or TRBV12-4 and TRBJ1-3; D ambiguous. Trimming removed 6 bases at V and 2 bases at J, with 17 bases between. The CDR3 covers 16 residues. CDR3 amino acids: CASRPLWVETGNTIYF. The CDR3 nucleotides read TGTGCCAGCAGGCCGCTTTGGGTCGAGACTGGAAACACCATATATTTT.

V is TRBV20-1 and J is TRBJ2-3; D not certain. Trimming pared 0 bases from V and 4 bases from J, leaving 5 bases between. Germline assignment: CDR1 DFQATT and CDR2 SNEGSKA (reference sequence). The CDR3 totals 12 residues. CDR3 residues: CSARDSADTQYF. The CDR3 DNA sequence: TGCAGTGCTAGAGATTCGGCAGATACGCAGTATTTT.

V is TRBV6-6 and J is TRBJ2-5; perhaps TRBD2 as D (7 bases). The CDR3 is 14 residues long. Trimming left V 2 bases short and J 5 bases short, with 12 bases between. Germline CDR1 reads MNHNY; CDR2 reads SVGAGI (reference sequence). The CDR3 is CASSYKGGLETQYF. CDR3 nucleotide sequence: TGTGCCAGCAGTTACAAGGGGGGGCTTGAGACCCAGTACTTC.

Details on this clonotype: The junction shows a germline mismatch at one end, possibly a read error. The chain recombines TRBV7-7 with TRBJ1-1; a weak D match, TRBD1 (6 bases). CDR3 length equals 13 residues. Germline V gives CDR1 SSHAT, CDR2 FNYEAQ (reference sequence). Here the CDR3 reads CASSVDRNTEAFF. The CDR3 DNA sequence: TGTGCTAGCAGCGTGGACAGGAACACTGAAGCTTTCTTT.

The CDR3 region has the DNA TGCGCCAGCAGGTTCGCACGAGGGCCGAGAGACACCCCTCAGCCTCACAATGAGCAGTTCTTC. Its protein product is CASRFARGPRDTPQPHNEQFF. The chain joins TRBV4-1 to TRBJ2-1; TRBD2 might be the D (5 bases). V was trimmed by 6 bases and J by 5 bases, leaving 35 bases between them. The germline V gene encodes CDR1 MGHRA and CDR2 YSYEKL. The CDR3 has 21 amino acids.

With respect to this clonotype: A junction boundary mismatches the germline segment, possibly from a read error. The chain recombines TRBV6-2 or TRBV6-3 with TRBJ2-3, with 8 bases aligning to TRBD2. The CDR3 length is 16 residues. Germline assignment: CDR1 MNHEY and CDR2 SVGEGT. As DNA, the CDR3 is TGTGCCAGCAGCGACTCGGGGGGGGCCTCCACAGATACGCAGTGTTTT. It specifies CASSDSGGASTDTQCF.

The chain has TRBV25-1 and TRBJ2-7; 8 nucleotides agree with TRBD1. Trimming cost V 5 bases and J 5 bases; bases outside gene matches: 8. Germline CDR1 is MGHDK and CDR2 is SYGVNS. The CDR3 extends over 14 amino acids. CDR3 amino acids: CASSPRTGTDEQYF. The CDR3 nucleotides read TGTGCCAGCAGTCCCCGGACAGGGACCGACGAGCAGTACTTC.

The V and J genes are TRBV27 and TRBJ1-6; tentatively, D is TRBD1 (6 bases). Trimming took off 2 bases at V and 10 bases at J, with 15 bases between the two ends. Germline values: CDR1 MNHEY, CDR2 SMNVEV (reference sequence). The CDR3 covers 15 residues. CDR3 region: CASSLSLGRGSPLHF. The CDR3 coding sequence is TGTGCCAGCAGTTTAAGTCTCGGCAGGGGATCACCCCTCCACTTT.

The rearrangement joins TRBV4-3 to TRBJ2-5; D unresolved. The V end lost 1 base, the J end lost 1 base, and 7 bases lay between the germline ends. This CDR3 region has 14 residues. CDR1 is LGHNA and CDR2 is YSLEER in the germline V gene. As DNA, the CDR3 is TGCGCCAGCAGCCAAGCTGGTCCCCAAGAGACCCAGTACTTC. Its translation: CASSQAGPQETQYF.

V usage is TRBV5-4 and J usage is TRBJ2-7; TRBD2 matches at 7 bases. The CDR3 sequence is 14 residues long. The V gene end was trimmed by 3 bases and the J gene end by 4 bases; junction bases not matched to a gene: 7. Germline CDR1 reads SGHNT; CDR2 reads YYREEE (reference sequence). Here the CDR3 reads CASSSQLAQYEQYF. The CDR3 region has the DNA TGTGCCAGCAGCTCCCAACTAGCGCAGTACGAGCAGTACTTC.

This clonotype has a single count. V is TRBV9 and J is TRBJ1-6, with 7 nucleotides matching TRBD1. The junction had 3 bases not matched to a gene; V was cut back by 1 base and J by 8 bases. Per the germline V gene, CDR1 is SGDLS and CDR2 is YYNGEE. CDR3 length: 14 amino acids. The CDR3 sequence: CASSVSGTDSPLHF. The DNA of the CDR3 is TGTGCCAGCAGCGTATCCGGGACAGATTCACCCCTCCACTTT.

This chain's CDR3 is CASSRQGGSSYEQYF. As DNA, the CDR3 is TGTGCCAGCAGTAGACAGGGGGGCAGCTCCTACGAGCAGTACTTC. The gene calls are TRBV7-2 and TRBJ2-7; 9 bases are shared with TRBD1. CDR1 and CDR2 from the germline V gene are SGHTA and FQGNSA. Trimming at V came to 6 bases and at J to 0 bases, leaving 6 bases not matched to a gene. The CDR3 totals 15 residues.

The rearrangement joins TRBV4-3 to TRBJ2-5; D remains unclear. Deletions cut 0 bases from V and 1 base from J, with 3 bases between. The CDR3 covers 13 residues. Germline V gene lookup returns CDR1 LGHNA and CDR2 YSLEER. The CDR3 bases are TGCGCCAGCAGCCAAGAAACCCAAGAGACCCAGTACTTC. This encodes CASSQETQETQYF.

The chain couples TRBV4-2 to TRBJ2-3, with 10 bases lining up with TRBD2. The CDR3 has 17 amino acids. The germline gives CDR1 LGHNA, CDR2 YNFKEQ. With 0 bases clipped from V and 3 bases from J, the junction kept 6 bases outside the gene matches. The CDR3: CASSQDKVAGGTDTQYF. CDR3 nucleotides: TGTGCCAGCAGCCAAGATAAGGTAGCGGGGGGTACAGATACGCAGTATTTT.

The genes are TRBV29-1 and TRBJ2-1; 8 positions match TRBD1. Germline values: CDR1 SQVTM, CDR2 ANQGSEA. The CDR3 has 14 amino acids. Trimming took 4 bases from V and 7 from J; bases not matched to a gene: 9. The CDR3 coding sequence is TGCAGCGTTGGCGCAGGGGGCAAAGTAAATGAGCAGTTCTTC. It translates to CSVGAGGKVNEQFF.

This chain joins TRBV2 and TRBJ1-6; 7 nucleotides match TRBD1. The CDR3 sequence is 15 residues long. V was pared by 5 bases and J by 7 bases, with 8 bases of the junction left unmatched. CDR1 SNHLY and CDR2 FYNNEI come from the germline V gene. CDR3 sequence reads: CASSPDRADNSPLHF. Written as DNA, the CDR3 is TGTGCCAGCAGTCCAGACAGGGCCGACAATTCACCCCTCCACTTT.

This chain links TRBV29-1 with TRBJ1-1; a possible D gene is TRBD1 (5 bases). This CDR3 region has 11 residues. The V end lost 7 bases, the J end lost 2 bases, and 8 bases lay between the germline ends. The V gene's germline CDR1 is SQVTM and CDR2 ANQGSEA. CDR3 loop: CSGGENTEAFF. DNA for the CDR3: TGCAGCGGGGGGGAAAACACTGAAGCTTTCTTT.